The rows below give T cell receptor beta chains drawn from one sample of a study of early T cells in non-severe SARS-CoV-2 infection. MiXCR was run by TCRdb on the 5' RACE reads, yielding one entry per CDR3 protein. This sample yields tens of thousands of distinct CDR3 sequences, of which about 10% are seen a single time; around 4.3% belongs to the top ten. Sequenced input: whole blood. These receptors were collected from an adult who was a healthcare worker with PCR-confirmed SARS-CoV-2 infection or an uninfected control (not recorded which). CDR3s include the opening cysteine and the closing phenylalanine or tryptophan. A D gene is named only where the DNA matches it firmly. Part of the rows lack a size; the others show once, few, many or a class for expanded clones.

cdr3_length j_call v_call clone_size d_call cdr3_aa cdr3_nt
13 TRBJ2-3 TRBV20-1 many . CSARAESTDTQYF TGCAGTGCTCGGGCGGAGAGCACAGATACGCAGTATTTT
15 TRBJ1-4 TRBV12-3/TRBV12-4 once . CASRPWGGSGEKLFF TGTGCCAGCAGACCCTGGGGGGGATCGGGAGAAAAACTGTTTTTT
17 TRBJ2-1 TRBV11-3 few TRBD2 CASSLASLAGGLDEQFF TGTGCCAGCAGCTTAGCCAGTCTAGCGGGAGGGTTGGATGAGCAGTTCTTC
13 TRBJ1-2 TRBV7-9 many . CATVGDSAYGYTF TGTGCCACCGTAGGGGATTCAGCCTATGGCTACACCTTC
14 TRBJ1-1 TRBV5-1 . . CASSSNDLNTEAFF TGCGCCAGCAGCTCTAACGACTTGAACACTGAAGCTTTCTTT
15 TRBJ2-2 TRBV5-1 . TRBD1 CASSSGQDPAGELFF TGCGCCAGCAGTTCTGGACAGGATCCGGCCGGGGAGCTGTTTTTT
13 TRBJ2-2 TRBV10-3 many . CAIRMGGSGELFF TGTGCCATCAGGATGGGAGGATCCGGGGAGCTGTTTTTT
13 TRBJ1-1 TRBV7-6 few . CASSYISNTEAFF TGTGCCAGCAGCTACATATCGAACACTGAAGCTTTCTTT
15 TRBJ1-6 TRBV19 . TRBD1 CASSSRGQGRSPLHF TGTGCCAGTAGTTCCCGAGGACAGGGTCGATCACCCCTCCACTTT
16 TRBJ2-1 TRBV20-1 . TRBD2 CSAESSGTKSGAEQFF TGCAGTGCAGAATCTAGCGGGACGAAAAGTGGCGCTGAGCAGTTCTTC
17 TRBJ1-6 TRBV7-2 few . CASSTGWPSSYNSPLHF TGTGCCAGCAGCACAGGCTGGCCGAGCTCCTATAATTCACCCCTCCACTTT
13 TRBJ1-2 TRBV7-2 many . CASSLDSYYGYTF TGTGCCAGCAGCTTGGACAGTTACTATGGCTACACCTTC
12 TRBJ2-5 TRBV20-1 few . CSARDMGETQYF TGCAGTGCTAGAGATATGGGGGAGACCCAGTACTTC
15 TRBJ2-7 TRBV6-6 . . CASTAQGRNSYEQYF TGTGCCAGCACCGCTCAGGGGCGTAACTCCTACGAGCAGTACTTC
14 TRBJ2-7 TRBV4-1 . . CASSQGENGNEQYF TGCGCCAGCAGCCAAGGGGAAAACGGCAACGAGCAGTACTTC